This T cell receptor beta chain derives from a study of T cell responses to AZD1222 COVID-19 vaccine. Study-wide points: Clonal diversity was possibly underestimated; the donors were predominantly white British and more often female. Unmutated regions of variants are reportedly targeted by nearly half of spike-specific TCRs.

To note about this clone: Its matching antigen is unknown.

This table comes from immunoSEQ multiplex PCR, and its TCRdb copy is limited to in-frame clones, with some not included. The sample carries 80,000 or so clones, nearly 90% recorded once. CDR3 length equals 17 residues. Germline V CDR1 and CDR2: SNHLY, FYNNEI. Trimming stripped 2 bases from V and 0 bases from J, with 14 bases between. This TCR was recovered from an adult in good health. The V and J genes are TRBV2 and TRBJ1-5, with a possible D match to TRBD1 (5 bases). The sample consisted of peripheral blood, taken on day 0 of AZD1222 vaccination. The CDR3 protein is CASSEFGADYSNQPQHF. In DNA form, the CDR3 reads TGTGCCAGCAGTGAATTTGGGGCAGATTATAGCAATCAGCCCCAGCATTTT.